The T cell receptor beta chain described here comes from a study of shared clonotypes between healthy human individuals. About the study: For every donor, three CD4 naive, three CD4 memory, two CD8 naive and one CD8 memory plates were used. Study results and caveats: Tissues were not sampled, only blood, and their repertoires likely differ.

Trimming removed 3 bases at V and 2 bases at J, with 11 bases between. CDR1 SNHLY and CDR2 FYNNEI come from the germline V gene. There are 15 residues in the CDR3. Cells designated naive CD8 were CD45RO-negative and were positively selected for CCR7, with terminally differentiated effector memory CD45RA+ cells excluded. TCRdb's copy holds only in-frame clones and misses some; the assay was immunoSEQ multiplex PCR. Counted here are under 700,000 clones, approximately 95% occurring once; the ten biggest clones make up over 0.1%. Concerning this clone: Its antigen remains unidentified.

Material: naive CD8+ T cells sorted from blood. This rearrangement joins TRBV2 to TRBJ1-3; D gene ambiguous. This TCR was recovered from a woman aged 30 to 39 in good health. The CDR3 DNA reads TGTGCCAGCAGTGATGGCGGGGAAGCTGGAAACACCATATATTTT. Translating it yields CASSDGGEAGNTIYF.